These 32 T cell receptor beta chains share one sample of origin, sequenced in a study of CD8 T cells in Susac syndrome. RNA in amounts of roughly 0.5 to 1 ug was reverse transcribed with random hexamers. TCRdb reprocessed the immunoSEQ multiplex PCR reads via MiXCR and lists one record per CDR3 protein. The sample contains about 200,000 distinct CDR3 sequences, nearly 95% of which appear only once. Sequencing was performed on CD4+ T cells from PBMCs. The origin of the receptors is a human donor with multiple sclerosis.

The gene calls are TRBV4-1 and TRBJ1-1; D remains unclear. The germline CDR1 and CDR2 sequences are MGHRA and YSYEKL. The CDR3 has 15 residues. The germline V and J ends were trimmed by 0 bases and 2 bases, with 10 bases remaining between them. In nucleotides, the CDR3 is TGCGCCAGCAGCCAAGATATCGGGCTAAACACTGAAGCTTTCTTT. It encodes CASSQDIGLNTEAFF.

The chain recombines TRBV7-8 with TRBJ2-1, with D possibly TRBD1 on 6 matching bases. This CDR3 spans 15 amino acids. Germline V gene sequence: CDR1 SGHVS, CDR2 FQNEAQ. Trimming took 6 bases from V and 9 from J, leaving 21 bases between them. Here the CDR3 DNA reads TGTGCCAGCAGACCAGGGGACCCCATCGTTAGTGAGCAGTTCTTC. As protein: CASRPGDPIVSEQFF.

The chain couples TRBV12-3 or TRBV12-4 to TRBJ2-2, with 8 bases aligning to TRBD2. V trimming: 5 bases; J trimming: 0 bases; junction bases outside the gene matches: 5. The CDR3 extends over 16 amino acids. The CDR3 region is CASSTRGGPNTGELFF. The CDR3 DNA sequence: TGTGCCAGCAGTACCCGGGGGGGCCCGAACACCGGGGAGCTGTTTTTT.

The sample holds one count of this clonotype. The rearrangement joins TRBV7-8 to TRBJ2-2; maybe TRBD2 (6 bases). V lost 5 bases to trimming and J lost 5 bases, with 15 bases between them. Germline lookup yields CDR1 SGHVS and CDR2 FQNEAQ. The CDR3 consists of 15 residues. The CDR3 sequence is CASSAAARGTGELFF. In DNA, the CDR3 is TGTGCCAGCAGCGCCGCGGCACGGGGGACCGGGGAGCTGTTTTTT.

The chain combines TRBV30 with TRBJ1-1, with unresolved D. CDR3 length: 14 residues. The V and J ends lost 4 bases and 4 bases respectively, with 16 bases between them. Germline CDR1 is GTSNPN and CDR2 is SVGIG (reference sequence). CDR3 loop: CAWIRVAMLTEAFF. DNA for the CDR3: TGTGCCTGGATTCGGGTGGCGATGCTCACTGAAGCTTTCTTT.

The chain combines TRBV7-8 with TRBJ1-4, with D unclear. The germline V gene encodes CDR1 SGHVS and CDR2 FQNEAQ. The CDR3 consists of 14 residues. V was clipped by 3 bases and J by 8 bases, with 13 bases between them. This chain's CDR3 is CASSLGLLGEKLFF. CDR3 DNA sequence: TGTGCCAGCAGCTTGGGCCTTCTAGGGGAAAAACTGTTTTTT.

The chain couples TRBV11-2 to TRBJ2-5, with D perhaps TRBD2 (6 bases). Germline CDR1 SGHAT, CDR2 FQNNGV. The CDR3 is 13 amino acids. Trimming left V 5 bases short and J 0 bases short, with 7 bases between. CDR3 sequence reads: CASSRGNQETQYF. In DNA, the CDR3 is TGTGCCAGCAGCCGGGGGAACCAAGAGACCCAGTACTTC.

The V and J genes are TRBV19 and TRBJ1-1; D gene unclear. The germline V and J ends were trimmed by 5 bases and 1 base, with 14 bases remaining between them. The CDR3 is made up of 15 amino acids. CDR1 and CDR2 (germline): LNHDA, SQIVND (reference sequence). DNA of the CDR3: TGTGCCAGTAGTCTGGTTGGGCAGCGGAACACTGAAGCTTTCTTT. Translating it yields CASSLVGQRNTEAFF.

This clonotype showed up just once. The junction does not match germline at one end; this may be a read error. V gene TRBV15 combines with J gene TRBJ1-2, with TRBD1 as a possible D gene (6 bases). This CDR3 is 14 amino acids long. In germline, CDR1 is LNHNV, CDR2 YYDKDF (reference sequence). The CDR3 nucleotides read TGTGCCACCAGCATTTCGGGACTCAACAGAGAGGGGGCCTTC. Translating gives CATSISGLNREGAF.

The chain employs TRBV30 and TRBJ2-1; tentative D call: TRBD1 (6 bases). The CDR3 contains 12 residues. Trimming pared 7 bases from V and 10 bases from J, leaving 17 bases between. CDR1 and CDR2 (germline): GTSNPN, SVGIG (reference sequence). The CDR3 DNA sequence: TGTGCCTTTACCTTTACAGGGAACGAGCAGTTCTTC. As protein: CAFTFTGNEQFF. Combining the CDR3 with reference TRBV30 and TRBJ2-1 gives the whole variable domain SQTIHQWPATLVQPVGSPLSLECTVEGTSNPNLYWYRQAAGRGLQLLFYSVGIGQISSEVPQNLSASRPQDRQFILSSKKLLLSDSGFYLCAFTFTGNEQFFGPGTRLTVL.

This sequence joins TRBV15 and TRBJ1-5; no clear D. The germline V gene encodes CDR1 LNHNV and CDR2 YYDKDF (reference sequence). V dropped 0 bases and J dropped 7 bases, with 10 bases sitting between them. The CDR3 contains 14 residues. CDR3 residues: CATSREVERQPQHF. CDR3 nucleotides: TGTGCCACCAGCAGAGAAGTTGAAAGGCAGCCCCAGCATTTT. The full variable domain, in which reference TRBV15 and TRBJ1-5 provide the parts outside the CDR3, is DAMVIQNPRYQVTQFGKPVTLSCSQTLNHNVMYWYQQKSSQAPKLLFHYYDKDFNNEADTPDNFQSRRPNTSFCFLDIRSPGLGDTAMYLCATSREVERQPQHFGDGTRLSIL.

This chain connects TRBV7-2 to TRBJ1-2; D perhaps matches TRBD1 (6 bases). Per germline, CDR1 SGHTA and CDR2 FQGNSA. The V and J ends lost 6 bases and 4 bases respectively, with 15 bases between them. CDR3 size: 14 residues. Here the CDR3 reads CASRGDTGIYGYTF. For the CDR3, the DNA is TGTGCCAGCAGAGGGGACACAGGGATCTATGGCTACACCTTC. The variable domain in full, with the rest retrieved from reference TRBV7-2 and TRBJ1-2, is GAGVSQSPSNKVTEKGKDVELRCDPISGHTALYWYRQSLGQGLEFLIYFQGNSAPDKSGLPSDRFSAERTGGSVSTLTIQRTQQEDSAVYLCASRGDTGIYGYTFGSGTRLTVV.

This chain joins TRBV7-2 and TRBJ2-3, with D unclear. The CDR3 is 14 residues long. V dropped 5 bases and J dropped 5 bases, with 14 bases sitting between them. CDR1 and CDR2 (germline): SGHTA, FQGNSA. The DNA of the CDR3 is TGTGCCAGCAGCGATAGTGGGATTGGAGATACGCAGTATTTT. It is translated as CASSDSGIGDTQYF.

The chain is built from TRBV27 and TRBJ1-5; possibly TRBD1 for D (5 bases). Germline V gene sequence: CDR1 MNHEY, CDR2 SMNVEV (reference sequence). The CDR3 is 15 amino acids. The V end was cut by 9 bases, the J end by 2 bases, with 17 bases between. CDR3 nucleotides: TGTGCCAGTTCCCTCGGGGGATTTGGCAATCAGCCCCAGCATTTT. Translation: CASSLGGFGNQPQHF.

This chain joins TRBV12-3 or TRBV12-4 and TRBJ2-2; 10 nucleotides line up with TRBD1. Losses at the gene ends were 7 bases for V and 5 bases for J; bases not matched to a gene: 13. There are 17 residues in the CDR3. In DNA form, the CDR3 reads TGTGCCAGCATTTTCTCCGGGACAGGGGTTCTGACCGGGGAGCTGTTTTTT. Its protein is CASIFSGTGVLTGELFF.

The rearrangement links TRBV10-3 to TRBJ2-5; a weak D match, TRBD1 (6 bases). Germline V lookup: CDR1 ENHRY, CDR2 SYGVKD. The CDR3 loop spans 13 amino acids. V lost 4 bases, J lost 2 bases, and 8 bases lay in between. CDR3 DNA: TGTGCCATCAGTGTCCAGGGGCAAGAGACCCAGTACTTC. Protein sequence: CAISVQGQETQYF.

CDR3 nucleotides: TGTGCCATCAGTGAGATCGGGGGCGGCGCAGATACGCAGTATTTT. Its translation is CAISEIGGGADTQYF. This chain uses TRBV10-3 with TRBJ2-3, with D perhaps matching TRBD1 or TRBD2 (6 bases each). V shed 2 bases and J shed 4 bases, with 13 bases lying between them. The CDR3 extends over 15 amino acids. Germline lookup yields CDR1 ENHRY and CDR2 SYGVKD.

The CDR3 loop reads CASSQVVGLDTQYF. DNA for the CDR3: TGCGCCAGCAGCCAAGTGGTAGGCCTGGATACGCAGTATTTT. The chain is built from TRBV4-1 and TRBJ2-3; no clear D gene. Per germline, CDR1 MGHRA and CDR2 YSYEKL. V lost 1 base, J lost 6 bases, and 11 bases lay in between. The CDR3 runs 14 residues.

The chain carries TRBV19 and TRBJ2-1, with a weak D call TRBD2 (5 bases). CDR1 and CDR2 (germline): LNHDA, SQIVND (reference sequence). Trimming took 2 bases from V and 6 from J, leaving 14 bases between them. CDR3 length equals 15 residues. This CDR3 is CASSIRGEGFNEQFF. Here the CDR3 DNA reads TGTGCCAGTAGTATACGGGGTGAGGGCTTCAATGAGCAGTTCTTC. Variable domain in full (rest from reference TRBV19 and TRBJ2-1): DGGITQSPKYLFRKEGQNVTLSCEQNLNHDAMYWYRQDPGQGLRLIYYSQIVNDFQKGDIAEGYSVSREKKESFPLTVTSAQKNPTAFYLCASSIRGEGFNEQFFGPGTRLTVL.

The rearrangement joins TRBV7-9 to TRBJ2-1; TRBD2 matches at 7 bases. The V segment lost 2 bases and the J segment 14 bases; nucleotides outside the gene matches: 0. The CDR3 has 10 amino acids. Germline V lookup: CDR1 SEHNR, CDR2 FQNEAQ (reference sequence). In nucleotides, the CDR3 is TGTGCCAGCAGCTTAACTAGCGAGTTCTTC. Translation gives CASSLTSEFF.

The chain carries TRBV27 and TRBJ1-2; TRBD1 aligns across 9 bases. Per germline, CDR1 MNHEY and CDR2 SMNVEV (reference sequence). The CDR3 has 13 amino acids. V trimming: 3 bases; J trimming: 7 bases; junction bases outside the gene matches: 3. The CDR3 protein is CASSLDRGGGYTF. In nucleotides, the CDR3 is TGTGCCAGCAGTTTGGACAGGGGAGGTGGCTACACCTTC.

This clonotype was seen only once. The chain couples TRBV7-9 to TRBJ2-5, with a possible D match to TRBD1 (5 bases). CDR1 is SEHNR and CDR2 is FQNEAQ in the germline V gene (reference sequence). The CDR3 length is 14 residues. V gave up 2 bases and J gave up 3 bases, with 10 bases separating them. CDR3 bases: TGTGCCAGCAGCTTAATGACAGCCGAAGAGACCCAGTACTTC. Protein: CASSLMTAEETQYF.

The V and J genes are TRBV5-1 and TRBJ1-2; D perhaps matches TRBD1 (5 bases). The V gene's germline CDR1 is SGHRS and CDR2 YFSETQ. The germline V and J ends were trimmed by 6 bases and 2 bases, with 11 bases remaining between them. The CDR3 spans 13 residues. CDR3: CASTPEGNYGYTF. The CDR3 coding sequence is TGCGCCAGCACCCCCGAGGGGAACTATGGCTACACCTTC. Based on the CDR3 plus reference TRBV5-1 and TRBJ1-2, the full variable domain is KAGVTQTPRYLIKTRGQQVTLSCSPISGHRSVSWYQQTPGQGLQFLFEYFSETQRNKGNFPGRFSGRQFSNSRSEMNVSTLELGDSALYLCASTPEGNYGYTFGSGTRLTVV.

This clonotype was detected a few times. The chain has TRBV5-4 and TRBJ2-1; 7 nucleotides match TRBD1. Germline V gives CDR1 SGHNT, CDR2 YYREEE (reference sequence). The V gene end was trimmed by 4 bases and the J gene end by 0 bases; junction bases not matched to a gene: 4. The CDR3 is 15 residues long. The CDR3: CASSPTGSSYNEQFF. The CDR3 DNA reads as TGTGCCAGCAGCCCGACAGGGAGCTCCTACAATGAGCAGTTCTTC.

The CDR3, as DNA: TGCAGTGCTAGAGGTGGGGATTTGGGAGTGGAGTACTTC. Its protein is CSARGGDLGVEYF. The chain employs TRBV20-1 and TRBJ2-7; TRBD2 might be the D (5 bases). Trimming removed 1 base from V and 11 bases from J, with 18 bases in between. This CDR3 is 13 amino acids long. CDR1 is DFQATT, CDR2 SNEGSKA, per germline (reference sequence).

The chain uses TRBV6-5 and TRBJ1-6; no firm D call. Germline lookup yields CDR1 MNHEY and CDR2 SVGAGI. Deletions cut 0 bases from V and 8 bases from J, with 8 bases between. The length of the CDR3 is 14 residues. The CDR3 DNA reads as TGTGCCAGCAGTTACTCGGGCGGAGATTCACCCCTCCACTTT. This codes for CASSYSGGDSPLHF.

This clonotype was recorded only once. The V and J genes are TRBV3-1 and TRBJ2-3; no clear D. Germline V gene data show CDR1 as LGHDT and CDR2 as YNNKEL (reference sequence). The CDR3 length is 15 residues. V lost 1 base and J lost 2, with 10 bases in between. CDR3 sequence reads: CASSQGGRSTDTQYF. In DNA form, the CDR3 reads TGTGCCAGCAGCCAAGGAGGACGATCCACAGATACGCAGTATTTT.

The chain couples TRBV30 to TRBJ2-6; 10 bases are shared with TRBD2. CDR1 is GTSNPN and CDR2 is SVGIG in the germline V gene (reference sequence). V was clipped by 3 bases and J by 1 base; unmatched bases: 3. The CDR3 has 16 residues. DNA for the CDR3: TGTGCCTGGAGACTAGCGGGGATATCTGGGGCCAACGTCCTGACTTTC. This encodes CAWRLAGISGANVLTF.

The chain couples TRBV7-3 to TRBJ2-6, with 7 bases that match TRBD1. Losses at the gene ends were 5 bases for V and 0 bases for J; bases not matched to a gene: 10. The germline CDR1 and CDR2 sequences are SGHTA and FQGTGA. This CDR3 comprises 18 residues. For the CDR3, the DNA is TGTGCCAGCAGCCGAACCGGGACAGCAAACTCTGGGGCCAACGTCCTGACTTTC. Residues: CASSRTGTANSGANVLTF.

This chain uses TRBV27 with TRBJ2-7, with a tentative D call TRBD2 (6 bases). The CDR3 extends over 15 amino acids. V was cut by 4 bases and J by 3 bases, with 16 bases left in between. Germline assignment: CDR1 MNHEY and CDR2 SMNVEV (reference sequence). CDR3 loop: CASSSLMAGYYEQYF. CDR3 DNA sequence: TGTGCCAGCAGTTCCTTGATGGCGGGATACTACGAGCAGTACTTC.

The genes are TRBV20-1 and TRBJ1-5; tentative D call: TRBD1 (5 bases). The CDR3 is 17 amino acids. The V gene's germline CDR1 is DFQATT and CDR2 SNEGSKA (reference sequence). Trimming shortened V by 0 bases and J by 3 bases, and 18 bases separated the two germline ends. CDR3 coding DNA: TGCAGTGCTAGAGATAGTCAGGGTGGAGGCTACAATCAGCCCCAGCATTTT. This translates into CSARDSQGGGYNQPQHF.

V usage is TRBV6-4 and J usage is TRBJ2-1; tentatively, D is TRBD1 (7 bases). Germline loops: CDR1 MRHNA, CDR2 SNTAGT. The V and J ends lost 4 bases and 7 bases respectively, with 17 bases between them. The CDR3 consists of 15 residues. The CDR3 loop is CASSARQGGGNEQFF. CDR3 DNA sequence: TGTGCCAGCAGTGCCCGTCAGGGGGGCGGGAATGAGCAGTTCTTC.